This TCR beta chain was sequenced in a study of regulatory T cells in long-lasting Graves disease. General study points: Persistent disease samples used TRBV28, TRBJ1-2 and TRBJ2-5 preferentially. The study found lower TCR diversity in persistent Graves' patients than in newly diagnosed ones.

This clonotype was observed at least ten times. Its antigen is still unknown. Building the TCR beta libraries relied on iRepertoire HTBI primers, and CDR3 regions underwent Arm-PCR. TCRdb processed the multiplex PCR reads anew with MiXCR; each CDR3 protein has one entry. The repertoire holds more than 650,000 distinct CDR3 sequences, with 25% to 35% as singletons. Germline CDR1 reads MDHEN; CDR2 reads SYDVKM. Trimming pared 6 bases from V and 4 bases from J, leaving 13 bases between. The CDR3 contains 14 residues. Documented time point: persistent/refractory GD, antithyroid drugs over 5 years with positive TRAb. With RNA extracted from PBMCs as input, the TCR library was made. Patients came from an endocrinology department in Xi'an, China.

The V call is TRBV28, the J call TRBJ1-5, with D uncertain. The sample in question was peripheral blood mononuclear cells (PBMCs), obtained when the disease was refractory, from a patient treated with antithyroid drugs. This TCR derives from a female donor with Graves disease. CDR3 protein: CASSPFLGNQPQHF. The CDR3 coding sequence is TGTGCCAGCAGCCCATTTTTGGGGAATCAGCCCCAGCATTTT. The full variable domain, rest sourced from reference TRBV28 and TRBJ1-5, is DVKVTQSSRYLVKRTGEKVFLECVQDMDHENMFWYRQDPGLGLRLIYFSYDVKMKEKGDIPEGYSVSREKKERFSLILESASTNQTSMYLCASSPFLGNQPQHFGDGTRLSIL.